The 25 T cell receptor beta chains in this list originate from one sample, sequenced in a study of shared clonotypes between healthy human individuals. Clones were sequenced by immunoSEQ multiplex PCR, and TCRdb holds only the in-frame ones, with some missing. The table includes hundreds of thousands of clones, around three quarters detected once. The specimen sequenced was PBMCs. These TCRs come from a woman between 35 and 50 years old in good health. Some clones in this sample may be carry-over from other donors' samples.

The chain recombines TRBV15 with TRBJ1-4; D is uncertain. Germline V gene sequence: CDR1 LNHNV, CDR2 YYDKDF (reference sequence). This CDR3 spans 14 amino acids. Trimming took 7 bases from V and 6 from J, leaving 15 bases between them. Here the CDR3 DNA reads TGTGCCACCAATAGAGGACGGAAGCATGAAAAACTGTTTTTT. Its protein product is CATNRGRKHEKLFF.

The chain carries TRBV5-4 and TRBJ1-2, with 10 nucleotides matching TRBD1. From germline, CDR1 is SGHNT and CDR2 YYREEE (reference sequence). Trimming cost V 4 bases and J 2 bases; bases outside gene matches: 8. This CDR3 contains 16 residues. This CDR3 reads CASSAPPGQGNYGYTF. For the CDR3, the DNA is TGTGCCAGCAGCGCCCCCCCGGGACAGGGGAACTATGGCTACACCTTC.

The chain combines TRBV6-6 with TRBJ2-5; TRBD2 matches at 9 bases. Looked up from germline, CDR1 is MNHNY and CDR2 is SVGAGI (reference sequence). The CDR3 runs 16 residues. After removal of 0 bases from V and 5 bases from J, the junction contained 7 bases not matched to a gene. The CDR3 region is CASSYSTSGGGETQYF. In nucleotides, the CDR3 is TGTGCCAGCAGTTACTCGACTAGCGGAGGGGGGGAGACCCAGTACTTC.

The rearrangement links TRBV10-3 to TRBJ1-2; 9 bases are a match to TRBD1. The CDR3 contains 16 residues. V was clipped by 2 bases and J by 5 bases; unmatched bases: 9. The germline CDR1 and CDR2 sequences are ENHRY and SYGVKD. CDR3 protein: CAISEGDRVKYYGYTF. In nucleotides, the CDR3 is TGTGCCATCAGTGAGGGGGACAGGGTGAAGTATTATGGCTACACCTTC.

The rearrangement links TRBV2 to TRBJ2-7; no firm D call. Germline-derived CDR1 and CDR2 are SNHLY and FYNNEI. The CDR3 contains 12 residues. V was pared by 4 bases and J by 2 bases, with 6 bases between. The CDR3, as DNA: TGTGCCAGCAGTGGGGAAGCCTACGAGCAGTACTTC. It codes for CASSGEAYEQYF.

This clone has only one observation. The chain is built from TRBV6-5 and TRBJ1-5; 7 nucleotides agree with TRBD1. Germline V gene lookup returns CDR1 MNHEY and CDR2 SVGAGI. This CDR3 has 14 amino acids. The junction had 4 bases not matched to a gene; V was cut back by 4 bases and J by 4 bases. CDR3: CASSFSRGNQPQHF. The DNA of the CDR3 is TGTGCCAGCAGTTTTTCCAGGGGGAATCAGCCCCAGCATTTT.

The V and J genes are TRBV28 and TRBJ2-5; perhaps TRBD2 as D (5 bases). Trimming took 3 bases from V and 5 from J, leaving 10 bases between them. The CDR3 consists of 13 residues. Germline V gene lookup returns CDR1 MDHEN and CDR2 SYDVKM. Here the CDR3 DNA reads TGTGCCAGCAGTTTCCCGGGGTGGGAGACCCAGTACTTC. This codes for CASSFPGWETQYF.

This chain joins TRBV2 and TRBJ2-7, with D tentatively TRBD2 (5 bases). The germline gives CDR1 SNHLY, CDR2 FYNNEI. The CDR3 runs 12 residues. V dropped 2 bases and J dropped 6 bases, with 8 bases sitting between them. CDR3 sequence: CASSERGSEQYF. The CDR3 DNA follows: TGTGCCAGCAGTGAACGGGGTTCCGAGCAGTACTTC.

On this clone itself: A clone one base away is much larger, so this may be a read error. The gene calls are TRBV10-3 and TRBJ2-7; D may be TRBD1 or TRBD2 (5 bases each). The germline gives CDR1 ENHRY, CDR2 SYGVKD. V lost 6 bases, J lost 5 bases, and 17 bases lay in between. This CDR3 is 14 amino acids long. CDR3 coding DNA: TGTGCCATCAGGTCACCGGGGACCCGAGACGAGCAGTACTTC. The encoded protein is CAIRSPGTRDEQYF.

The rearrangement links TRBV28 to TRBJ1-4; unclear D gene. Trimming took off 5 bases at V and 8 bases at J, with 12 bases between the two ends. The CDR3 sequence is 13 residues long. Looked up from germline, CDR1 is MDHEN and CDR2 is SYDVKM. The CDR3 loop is CASSPGPGEKLFF. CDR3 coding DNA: TGTGCCAGCAGTCCCGGACCCGGGGAAAAACTGTTTTTT.

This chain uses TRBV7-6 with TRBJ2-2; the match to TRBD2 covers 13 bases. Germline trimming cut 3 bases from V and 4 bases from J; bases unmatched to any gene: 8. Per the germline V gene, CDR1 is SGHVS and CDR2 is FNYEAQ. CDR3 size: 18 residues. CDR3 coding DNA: TGTGCCAGCAGCTTGGGACGACTAGCGGGAGGTCGCACCGGGGAGCTGTTTTTT. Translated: CASSLGRLAGGRTGELFF.

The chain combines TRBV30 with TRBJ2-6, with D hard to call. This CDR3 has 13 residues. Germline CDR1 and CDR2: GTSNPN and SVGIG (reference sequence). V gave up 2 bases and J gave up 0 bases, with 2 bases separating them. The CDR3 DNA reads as TGTGCCTGGAGTATCTCTGGGGCCAACGTCCTGACTTTC. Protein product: CAWSISGANVLTF.

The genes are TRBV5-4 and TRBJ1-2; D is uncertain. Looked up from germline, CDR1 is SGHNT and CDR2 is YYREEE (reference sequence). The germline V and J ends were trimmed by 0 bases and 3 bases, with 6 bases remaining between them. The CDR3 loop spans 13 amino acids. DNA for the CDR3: TGTGCCAGCAGCTTGGATGTTGACTATGGCTACACCTTC. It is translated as CASSLDVDYGYTF.

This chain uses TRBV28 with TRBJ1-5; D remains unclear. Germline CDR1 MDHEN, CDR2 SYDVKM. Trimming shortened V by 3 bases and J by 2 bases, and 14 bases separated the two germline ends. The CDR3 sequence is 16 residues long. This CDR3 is CASSFKLRAGNQPQHF. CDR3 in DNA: TGTGCCAGCAGTTTTAAGTTGAGGGCGGGCAATCAGCCCCAGCATTTT.

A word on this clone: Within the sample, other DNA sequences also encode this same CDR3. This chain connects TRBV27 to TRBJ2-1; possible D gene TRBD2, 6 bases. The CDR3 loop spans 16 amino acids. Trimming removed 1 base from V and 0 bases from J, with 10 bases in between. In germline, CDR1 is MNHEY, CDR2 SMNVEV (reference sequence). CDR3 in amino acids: CASSLFGRSSYNEQFF. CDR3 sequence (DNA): TGTGCCAGCAGTTTATTCGGGAGAAGCTCCTACAATGAGCAGTTCTTC.

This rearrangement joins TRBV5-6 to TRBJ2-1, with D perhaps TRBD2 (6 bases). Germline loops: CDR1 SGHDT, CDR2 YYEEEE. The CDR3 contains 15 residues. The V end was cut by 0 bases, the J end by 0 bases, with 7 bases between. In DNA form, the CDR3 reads TGTGCCAGCAGCTTGGTTAGCGGCTCCTACAATGAGCAGTTCTTC. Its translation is CASSLVSGSYNEQFF. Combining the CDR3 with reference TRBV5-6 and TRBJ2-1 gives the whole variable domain DAGVTQSPTHLIKTRGQQVTLRCSPKSGHDTVSWYQQALGQGPQFIFQYYEEEERQRGNFPDRFSGHQFPNYSSELNVNALLLGDSALYLCASSLVSGSYNEQFFGPGTRLTVL.

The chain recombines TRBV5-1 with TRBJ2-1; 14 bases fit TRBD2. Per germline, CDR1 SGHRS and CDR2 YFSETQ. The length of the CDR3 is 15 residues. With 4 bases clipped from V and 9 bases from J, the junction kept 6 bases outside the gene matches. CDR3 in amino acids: CASSGTSGSLSEQFF. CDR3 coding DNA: TGCGCCAGCAGCGGGACTAGCGGGAGTTTGAGTGAGCAGTTCTTC.

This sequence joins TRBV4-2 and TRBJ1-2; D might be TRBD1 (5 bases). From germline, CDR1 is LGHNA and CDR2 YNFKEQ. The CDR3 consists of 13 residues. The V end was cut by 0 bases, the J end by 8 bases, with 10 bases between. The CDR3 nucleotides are TGTGCCAGCAGCCAAGATCAGCGGGGCGGCTACACCTTC. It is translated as CASSQDQRGGYTF.

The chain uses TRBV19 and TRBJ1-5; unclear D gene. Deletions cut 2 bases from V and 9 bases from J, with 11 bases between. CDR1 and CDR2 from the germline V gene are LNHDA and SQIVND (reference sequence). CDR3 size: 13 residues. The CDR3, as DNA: TGTGCCAGTAGTATAAACCCCAGAGGGCCCCAGCATTTT. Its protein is CASSINPRGPQHF.

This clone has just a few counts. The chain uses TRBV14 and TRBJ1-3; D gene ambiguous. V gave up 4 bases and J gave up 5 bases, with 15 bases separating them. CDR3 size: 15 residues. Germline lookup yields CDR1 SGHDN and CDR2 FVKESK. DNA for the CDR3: TGTGCCAGCAGCCCCCTAGTAGGATTCCGAAACACCATATATTTT. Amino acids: CASSPLVGFRNTIYF.

CDR3: CASSLGTLYWDTEAFF. The CDR3 DNA is TGTGCCAGCAGCTTGGGGACATTATATTGGGACACTGAAGCTTTCTTT. The rearrangement uses TRBV5-6 and TRBJ1-1; tentatively, D is TRBD1 (5 bases). The germline V gene has CDR1 SGHDT and CDR2 YYEEEE. The CDR3 has 16 residues. V was pared by 0 bases and J by 3 bases, with 15 bases between.

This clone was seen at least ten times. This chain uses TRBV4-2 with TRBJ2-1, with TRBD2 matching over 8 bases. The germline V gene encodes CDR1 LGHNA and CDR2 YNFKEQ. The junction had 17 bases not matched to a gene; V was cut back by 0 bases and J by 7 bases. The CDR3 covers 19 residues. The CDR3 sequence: CASSQESGTRDIGGNEQFF. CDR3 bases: TGTGCCAGCAGCCAAGAATCCGGGACTAGGGACATCGGCGGGAATGAGCAGTTCTTC.

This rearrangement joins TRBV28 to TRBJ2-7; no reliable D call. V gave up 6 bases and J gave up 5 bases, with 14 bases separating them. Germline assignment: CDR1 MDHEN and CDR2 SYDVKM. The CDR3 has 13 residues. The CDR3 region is CASSPSFLHEQYF. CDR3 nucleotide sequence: TGTGCCAGCAGCCCGTCTTTCCTCCACGAGCAGTACTTC.

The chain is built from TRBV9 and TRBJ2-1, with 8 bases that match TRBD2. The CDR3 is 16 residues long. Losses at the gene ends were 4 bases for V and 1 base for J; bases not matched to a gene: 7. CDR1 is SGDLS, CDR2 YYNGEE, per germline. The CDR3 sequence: CASSPLVAGSYNEQFF. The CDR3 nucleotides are TGTGCCAGCAGCCCGTTGGTAGCGGGATCCTACAATGAGCAGTTCTTC.

Here the CDR3 DNA reads TGTGCCAGCTCACCACGACAGGGGGCCGGTGGAAACACCATATATTTT. Protein sequence: CASSPRQGAGGNTIYF. The chain combines TRBV18 with TRBJ1-3; 10 bases match TRBD1. CDR1 is KGHSH and CDR2 is LQKENI in the germline V gene. Trimming cost V 1 base and J 3 bases; bases outside gene matches: 3. The CDR3 runs to 16 residues. Full variable domain (outside the CDR3, taken from reference TRBV18 and TRBJ1-3): NAGVMQNPRHLVRRRGQEARLRCSPMKGHSHVYWYRQLPEEGLKFMVYLQKENIIDESGMPKERFSAEFPKEGPSILRIQQVVRGDSAAYFCASSPRQGAGGNTIYFGEGSWLTVV.